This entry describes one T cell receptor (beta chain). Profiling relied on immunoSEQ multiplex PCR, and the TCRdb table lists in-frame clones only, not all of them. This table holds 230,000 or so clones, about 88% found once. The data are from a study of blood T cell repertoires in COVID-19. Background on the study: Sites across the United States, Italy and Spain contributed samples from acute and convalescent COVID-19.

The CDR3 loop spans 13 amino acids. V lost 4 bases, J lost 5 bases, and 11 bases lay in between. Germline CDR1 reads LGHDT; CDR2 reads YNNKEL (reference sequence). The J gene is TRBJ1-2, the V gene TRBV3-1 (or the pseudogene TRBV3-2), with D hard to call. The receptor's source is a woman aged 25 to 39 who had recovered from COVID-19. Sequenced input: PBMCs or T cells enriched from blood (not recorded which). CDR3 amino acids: CASSRREDYGYTF. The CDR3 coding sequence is TGTGCCAGCAGCCGAAGGGAGGATTATGGCTACACCTTC.